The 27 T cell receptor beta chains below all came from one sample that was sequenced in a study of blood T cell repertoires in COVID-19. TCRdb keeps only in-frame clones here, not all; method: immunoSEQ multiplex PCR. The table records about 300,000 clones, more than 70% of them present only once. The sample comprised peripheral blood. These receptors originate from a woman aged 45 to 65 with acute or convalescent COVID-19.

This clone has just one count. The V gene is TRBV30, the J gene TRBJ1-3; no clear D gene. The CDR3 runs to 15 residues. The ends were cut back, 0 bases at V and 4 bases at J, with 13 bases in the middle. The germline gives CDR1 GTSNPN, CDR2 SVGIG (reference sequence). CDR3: CAWSVGRAGGNTIYF. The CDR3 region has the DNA TGTGCCTGGAGTGTCGGGAGGGCCGGAGGAAACACCATATATTTT.

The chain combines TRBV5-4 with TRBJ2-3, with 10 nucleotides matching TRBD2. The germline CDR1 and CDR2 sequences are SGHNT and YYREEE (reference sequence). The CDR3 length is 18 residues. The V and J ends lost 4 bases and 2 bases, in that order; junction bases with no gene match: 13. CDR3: CASSPGLAFYGATDTQYF. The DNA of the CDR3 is TGTGCCAGCAGCCCGGGACTAGCGTTCTATGGGGCCACAGATACGCAGTATTTT. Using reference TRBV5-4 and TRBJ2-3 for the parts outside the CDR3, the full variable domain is ETGVTQSPTHLIKTRGQQVTLRCSSQSGHNTVSWYQQALGQGPQFIFQYYREEENGRGNFPPRFSGLQFPNYSSELNVNALELDDSALYLCASSPGLAFYGATDTQYFGPGTRLTVL.

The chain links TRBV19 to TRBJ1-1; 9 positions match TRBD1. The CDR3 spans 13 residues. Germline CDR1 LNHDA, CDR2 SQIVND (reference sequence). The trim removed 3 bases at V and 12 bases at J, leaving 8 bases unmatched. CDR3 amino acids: CASSIGQGMGTFF. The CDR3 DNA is TGTGCCAGTAGTATCGGACAGGGGATGGGAACTTTCTTT.

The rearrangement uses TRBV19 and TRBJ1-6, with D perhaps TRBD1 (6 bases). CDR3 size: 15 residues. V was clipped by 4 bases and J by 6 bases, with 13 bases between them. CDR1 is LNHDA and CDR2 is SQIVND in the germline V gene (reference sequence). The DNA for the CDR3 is TGTGCCAGTAGTACCCGGACAGCCGGTAATTCACCCCTCCACTTT. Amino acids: CASSTRTAGNSPLHF.

CDR3 bases: TGTGCCAGCAGCTTCGTACCCACCGGTGACGAGCAGTACTTC. Translated, it gives CASSFVPTGDEQYF. The V call is TRBV11-2, the J call TRBJ2-7; D gene unclear. This CDR3 has 14 residues. Deletions cut 3 bases from V and 5 bases from J, with 14 bases between. Germline-derived CDR1 and CDR2 are SGHAT and FQNNGV.

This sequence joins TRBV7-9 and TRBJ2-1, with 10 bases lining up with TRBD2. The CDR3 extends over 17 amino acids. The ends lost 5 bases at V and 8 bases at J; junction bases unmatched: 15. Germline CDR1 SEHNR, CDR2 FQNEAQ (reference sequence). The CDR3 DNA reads TGTGCCAGCAGCCCCCAAAAGCGGGAGGGCCGGGTCCATGAGCAGTTCTTC. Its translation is CASSPQKREGRVHEQFF.

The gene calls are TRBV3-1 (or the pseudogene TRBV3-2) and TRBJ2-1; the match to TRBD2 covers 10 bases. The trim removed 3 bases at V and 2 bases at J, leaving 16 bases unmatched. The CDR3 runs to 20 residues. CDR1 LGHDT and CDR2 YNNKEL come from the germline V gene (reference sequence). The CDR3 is CASSQSRPRVSGRAYNEQFF. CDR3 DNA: TGTGCCAGCAGCCAGTCAAGACCTCGGGTAAGCGGGAGGGCCTACAATGAGCAGTTCTTC.

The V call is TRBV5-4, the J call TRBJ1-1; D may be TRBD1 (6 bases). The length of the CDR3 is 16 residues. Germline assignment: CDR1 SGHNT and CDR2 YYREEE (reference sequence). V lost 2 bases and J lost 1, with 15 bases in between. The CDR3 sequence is CASSLYRARWNTEAFF. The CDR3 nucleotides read TGTGCCAGCAGCTTATACAGGGCGAGGTGGAACACTGAAGCTTTCTTT.

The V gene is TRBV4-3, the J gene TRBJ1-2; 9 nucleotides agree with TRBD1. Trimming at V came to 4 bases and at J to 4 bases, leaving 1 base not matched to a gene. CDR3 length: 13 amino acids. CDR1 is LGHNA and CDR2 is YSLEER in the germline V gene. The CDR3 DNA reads TGCGCCAGCAGCCGGACAGGGGTCTATGGCTACACCTTC. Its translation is CASSRTGVYGYTF.

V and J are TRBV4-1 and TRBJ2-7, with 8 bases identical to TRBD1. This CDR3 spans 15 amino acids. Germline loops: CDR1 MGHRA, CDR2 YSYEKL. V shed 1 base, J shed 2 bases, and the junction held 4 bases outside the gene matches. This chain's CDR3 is CASSQGTGYPYEQYF. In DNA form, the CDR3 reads TGCGCCAGCAGCCAAGGGACAGGGTATCCCTACGAGCAGTACTTC.

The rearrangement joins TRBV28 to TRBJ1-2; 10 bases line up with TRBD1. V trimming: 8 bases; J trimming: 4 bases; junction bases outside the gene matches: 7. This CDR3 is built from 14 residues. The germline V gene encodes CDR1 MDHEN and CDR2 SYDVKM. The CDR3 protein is CASSSGTGVYGYTF. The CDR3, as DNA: TGTGCCAGCTCTTCCGGGACAGGGGTCTATGGCTACACCTTC.

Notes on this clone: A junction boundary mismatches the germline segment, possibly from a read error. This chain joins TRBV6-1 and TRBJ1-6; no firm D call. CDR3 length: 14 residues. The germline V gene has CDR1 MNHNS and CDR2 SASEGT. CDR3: CASSEGGINSPLHF. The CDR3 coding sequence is TGTGCCAGCAGCGAAGGCGGGATTAATTCACCCCTCCACTTT.

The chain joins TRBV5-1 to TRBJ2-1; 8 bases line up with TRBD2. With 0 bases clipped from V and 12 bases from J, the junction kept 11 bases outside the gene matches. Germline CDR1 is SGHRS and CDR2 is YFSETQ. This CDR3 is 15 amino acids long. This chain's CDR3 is CASSLVGREGGRQFF. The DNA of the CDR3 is TGCGCCAGCAGCTTGGTAGGCCGGGAGGGAGGTCGGCAGTTCTTC. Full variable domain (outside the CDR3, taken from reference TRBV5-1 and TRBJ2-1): KAGVTQTPRYLIKTRGQQVTLSCSPISGHRSVSWYQQTPGQGLQFLFEYFSETQRNKGNFPGRFSGRQFSNSRSEMNVSTLELGDSALYLCASSLVGREGGRQFFGPGTRLTVL.

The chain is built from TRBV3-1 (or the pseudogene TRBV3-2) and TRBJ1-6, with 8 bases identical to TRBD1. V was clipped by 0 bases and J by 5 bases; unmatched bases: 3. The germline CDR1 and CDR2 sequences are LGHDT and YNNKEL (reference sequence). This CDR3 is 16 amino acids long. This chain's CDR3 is CASSQETGADNSPLHF. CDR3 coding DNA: TGTGCCAGCAGCCAAGAGACAGGGGCAGATAATTCACCCCTCCACTTT.

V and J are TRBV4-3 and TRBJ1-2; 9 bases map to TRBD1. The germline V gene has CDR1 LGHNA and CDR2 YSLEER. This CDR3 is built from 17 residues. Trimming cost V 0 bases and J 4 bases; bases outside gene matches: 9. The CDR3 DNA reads TGCGCCAGCAGCCAAGACGTCACGGACAGGGGTCCCTATGGCTACACCTTC. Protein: CASSQDVTDRGPYGYTF.

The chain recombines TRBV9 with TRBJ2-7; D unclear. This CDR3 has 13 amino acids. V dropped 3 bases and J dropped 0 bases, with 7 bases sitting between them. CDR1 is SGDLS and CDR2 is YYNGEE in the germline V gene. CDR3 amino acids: CASSAMSSYEQYF. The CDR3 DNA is TGTGCCAGCAGCGCGATGAGCTCCTACGAGCAGTACTTC.

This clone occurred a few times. CDR3 in amino acids: CASSPDRGYQPQHF. The CDR3 coding sequence is TGCGCCAGCAGCCCGGACAGGGGATATCAGCCCCAGCATTTT. The chain links TRBV5-1 to TRBJ1-5; 9 bases are a match to TRBD1. The CDR3 consists of 14 residues. J was trimmed by 5 bases and V by 4 bases; bases with no gene match: 4. The germline CDR1 and CDR2 sequences are SGHRS and YFSETQ.

The CDR3 spells CASSFTSGSNEQFF. CDR3 nucleotides: TGTGCCAGCAGCTTTACTAGCGGGAGCAATGAGCAGTTCTTC. The chain recombines TRBV7-2 with TRBJ2-1; 11 positions agree with TRBD2. The CDR3 has 14 residues. The V segment lost 3 bases and the J segment 6 bases; nucleotides outside the gene matches: 1. Germline values: CDR1 SGHTA, CDR2 FQGNSA.

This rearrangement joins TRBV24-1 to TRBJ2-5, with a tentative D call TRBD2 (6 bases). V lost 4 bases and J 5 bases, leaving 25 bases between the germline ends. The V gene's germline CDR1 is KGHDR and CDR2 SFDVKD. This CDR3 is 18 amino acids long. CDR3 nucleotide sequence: TGTGCCACCAGTGACAGCCTCAGGACTACCCGACTGCAGGAGACCCAGTACTTC. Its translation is CATSDSLRTTRLQETQYF.

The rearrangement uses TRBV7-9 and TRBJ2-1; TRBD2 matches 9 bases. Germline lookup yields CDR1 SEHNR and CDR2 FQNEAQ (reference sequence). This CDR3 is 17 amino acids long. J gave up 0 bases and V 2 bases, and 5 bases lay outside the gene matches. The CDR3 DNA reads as TGTGCCAGCAGCTTAAAACTAGCGGGTAGCTCCTACAATGAGCAGTTCTTC. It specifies CASSLKLAGSSYNEQFF.

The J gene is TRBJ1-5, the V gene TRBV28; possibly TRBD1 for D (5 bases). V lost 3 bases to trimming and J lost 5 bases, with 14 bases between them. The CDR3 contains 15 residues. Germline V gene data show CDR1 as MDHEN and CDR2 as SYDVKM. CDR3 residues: CASSLSVRGDQPQHF. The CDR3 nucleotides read TGTGCCAGCAGTTTGAGCGTCCGGGGGGATCAGCCCCAGCATTTT.

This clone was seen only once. CDR3 in DNA: TGCGCCAGCATGTCCGGGACTAGCACAGATACGCAGTATTTT. Amino acids: CASMSGTSTDTQYF. The V call is TRBV10-2, the J call TRBJ2-3, with TRBD2 as a possible D gene (6 bases). V dropped 7 bases and J dropped 0 bases, with 11 bases sitting between them. The germline gives CDR1 WSHSY, CDR2 SAAADI. CDR3 size: 14 residues.

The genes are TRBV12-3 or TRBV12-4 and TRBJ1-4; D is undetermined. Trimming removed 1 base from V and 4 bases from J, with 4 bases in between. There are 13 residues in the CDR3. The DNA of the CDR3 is TGTGCCAGCAGTTTAGACAGTAATGAAAAACTGTTTTTT. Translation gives CASSLDSNEKLFF.

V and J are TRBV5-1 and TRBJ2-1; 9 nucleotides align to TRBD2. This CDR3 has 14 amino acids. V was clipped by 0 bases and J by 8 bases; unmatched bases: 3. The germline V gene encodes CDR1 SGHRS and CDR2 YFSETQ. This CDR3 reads CASSLGIAGDEQFF. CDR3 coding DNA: TGCGCCAGCAGCTTGGGTATAGCGGGAGATGAGCAGTTCTTC.

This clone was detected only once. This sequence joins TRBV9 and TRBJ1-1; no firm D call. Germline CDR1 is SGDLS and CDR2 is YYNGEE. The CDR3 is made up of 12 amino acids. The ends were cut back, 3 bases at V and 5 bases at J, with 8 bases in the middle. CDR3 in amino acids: CASSARGTEAFF. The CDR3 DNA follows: TGTGCCAGCAGCGCCCGCGGGACTGAAGCTTTCTTT.

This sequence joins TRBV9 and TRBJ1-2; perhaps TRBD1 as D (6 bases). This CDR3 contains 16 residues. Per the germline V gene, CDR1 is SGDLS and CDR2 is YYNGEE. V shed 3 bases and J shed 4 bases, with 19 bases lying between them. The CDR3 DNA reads TGTGCCAGCAGCGCCGGGGGGGCCTTACCCCTCTATGGCTACACCTTC. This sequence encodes CASSAGGALPLYGYTF.

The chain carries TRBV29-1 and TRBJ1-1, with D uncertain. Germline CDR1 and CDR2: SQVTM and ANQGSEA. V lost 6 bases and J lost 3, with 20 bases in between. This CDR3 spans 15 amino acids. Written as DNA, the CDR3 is TGCAGCGTGGAGGGCATACGTCTAAGGGACACTGAAGCTTTCTTT. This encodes CSVEGIRLRDTEAFF.